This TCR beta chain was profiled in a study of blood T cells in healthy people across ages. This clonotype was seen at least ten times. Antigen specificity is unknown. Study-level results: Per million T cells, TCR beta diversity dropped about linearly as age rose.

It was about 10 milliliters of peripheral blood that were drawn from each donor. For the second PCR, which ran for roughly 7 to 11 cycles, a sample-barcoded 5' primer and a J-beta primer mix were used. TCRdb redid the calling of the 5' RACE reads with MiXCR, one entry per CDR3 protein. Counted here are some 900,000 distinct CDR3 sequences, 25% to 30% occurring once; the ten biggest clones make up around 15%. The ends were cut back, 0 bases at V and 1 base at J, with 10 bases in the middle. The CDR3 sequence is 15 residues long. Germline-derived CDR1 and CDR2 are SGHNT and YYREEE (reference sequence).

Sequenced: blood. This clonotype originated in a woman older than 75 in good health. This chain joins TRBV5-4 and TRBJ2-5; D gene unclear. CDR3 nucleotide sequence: TGTGCCAGCAGCTTGGTAGGGTTTACCCAAGAGACCCAGTACTTC. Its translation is CASSLVGFTQETQYF.